A single sample is the source of the 7 T cell receptor beta chains below, sequenced in a study of blood T cell repertoires in COVID-19. TCRdb's copy holds only in-frame clones and misses some; the assay was immunoSEQ multiplex PCR. Of 330,000 or so clones listed, approximately 90% were seen once; the top ten hold 3% to 4%. Sequencing was done on a sample of peripheral blood. These receptor sequences come from a woman in her sixties with COVID-19, enrolled during active disease.

V and J are TRBV7-2 and TRBJ2-7; 15 bases are shared with TRBD2. J gave up 4 bases and V 6 bases, and 10 bases lay outside the gene matches. Germline V gene sequence: CDR1 SGHTA, CDR2 FQGNSA. The CDR3 length is 17 residues. CDR3 sequence: CASSHTWTSGGGYEQYF. The CDR3 DNA is TGTGCCAGCAGTCACACCTGGACTAGCGGGGGGGGGTACGAGCAGTACTTC.

CDR3 residues: CATSREGGKTQYF. The CDR3, as DNA: TGTGCCACCAGCAGAGAAGGGGGAAAGACCCAGTACTTC. The gene calls are TRBV15 and TRBJ2-5; D is perhaps TRBD1 (6 bases). The CDR3 is made up of 13 amino acids. The germline V and J ends were trimmed by 0 bases and 6 bases, with 8 bases remaining between them. Per the germline V gene, CDR1 is LNHNV and CDR2 is YYDKDF (reference sequence).

This chain uses TRBV9 with TRBJ2-1; weak D call: TRBD2 (6 bases). V was cut by 4 bases and J by 4 bases, with 18 bases left in between. CDR1 and CDR2 from the germline V gene are SGDLS and YYNGEE. This CDR3 comprises 16 residues. The CDR3: CASSTLGGPLYNEQFF. CDR3 sequence (DNA): TGTGCCAGCAGCACCCTCGGGGGTCCCCTTTACAATGAGCAGTTCTTC.

The chain has TRBV5-1 and TRBJ1-1; 8 bases align to TRBD1. The CDR3 covers 15 residues. Germline V lookup: CDR1 SGHRS, CDR2 YFSETQ. With V trimmed by 4 bases and J by 3 bases, 8 bases remained unmatched. This chain's CDR3 is CASSQDRVLYTEAFF. Here the CDR3 DNA reads TGCGCCAGCAGCCAGGACAGGGTTTTGTACACTGAAGCTTTCTTT.

This clone came up once. The chain recombines TRBV18 with TRBJ2-3, with 15 bases matching TRBD2. The CDR3 extends over 18 amino acids. Germline-derived CDR1 and CDR2 are KGHSH and LQKENI. After removal of 3 bases from V and 5 bases from J, the junction contained 9 bases not matched to a gene. CDR3 sequence (DNA): TGTGCCAGCTCACCGGGACTAGCGGGGGGCCCCATTCAAGATACGCAGTATTTT. It translates to CASSPGLAGGPIQDTQYF. Drawing the rest from reference TRBV18 and TRBJ2-3, the complete variable domain is NAGVMQNPRHLVRRRGQEARLRCSPMKGHSHVYWYRQLPEEGLKFMVYLQKENIIDESGMPKERFSAEFPKEGPSILRIQQVVRGDSAAYFCASSPGLAGGPIQDTQYFGPGTRLTVL.

V usage is TRBV12-5 and J usage is TRBJ1-2, with D possibly TRBD1 on 6 matching bases. V was pared by 4 bases and J by 6 bases, with 15 bases between. CDR1 is LGHNT and CDR2 is FRNRAP in the germline V gene. The CDR3 runs 14 residues. The CDR3 here is CASGSWNQGHGYTF. The CDR3, as DNA: TGTGCTAGTGGTTCATGGAACCAGGGGCATGGCTACACCTTC.

On this clone itself: A junction end diverges from the germline sequence, so it may reflect a read error. This chain joins TRBV5-1 and TRBJ1-3; 8 bases map to TRBD1. CDR3 length equals 14 residues. The germline V gene has CDR1 SGHRS and CDR2 YFSETQ. CDR3 DNA sequence: TGCGCCAGCAGCTTGGACGGACAGGGCGGTGATACGGATTTT. Protein product: CASSLDGQGGDTDF.